This TCR beta chain was captured by sequencing in a study of a mutant IDH1 vaccine in newly diagnosed glioma. For the study at large: Across weeks 1, 3, 5, 7, 11, 15, 19 and 23, patients received a vaccination each time, eight in all. Prior therapy was radiotherapy, temozolomide, or both; most received both. Vaccine administration was initiated 4-6 weeks following radiotherapy alone, or with temozolomide cycles.

Germline lookup yields CDR1 MNHNY and CDR2 SVGAGI (reference sequence). Trimming cost V 1 base and J 5 bases, with 5 bases left between them. This CDR3 is 12 amino acids long. Generated by immunoSEQ multiplex PCR, the TCRdb table keeps only in-frame clones and is missing some. The table records 60,000 or so clones, about 85% of them present only once. Indicated time point: week 23, last vaccination. Alongside topical imiquimod, each dose of vaccine comprised 300 ug of mutant IDH1 20-mer peptide. The study enrolled donors with new WHO grade 3 or 4 IDH1-mutant, ATRX-lost astrocytomas. A remark on this clone: Antigen unknown.

This receptor was identified in a man aged 25 to 45 with glioma. The material sequenced was PBMCs, taken from a glioma patient whose treatment included an IDH1 peptide vaccine. The chain combines TRBV6-6 with TRBJ1-1; D uncertain. The CDR3 loop is CASSYYGTEAFF. The CDR3 coding sequence is TGTGCCAGCAGTTACTATGGGACTGAAGCTTTCTTT.